This record looks at one TCR beta chain sequence and its context. Measured with immunoSEQ multiplex PCR; TCRdb has only the in-frame clones, and not every one. The sample lists 95,000 to 110,000 clones, about 86% occurring once. This record comes from a study of T cell clones after liver transplantation. The V gene lost 6 bases and the J gene lost 0 bases, with 11 bases spanning the gap. The germline V gene has CDR1 SQVTM and CDR2 ANQGSEA. The CDR3 loop spans 13 amino acids. This chain uses TRBV29-1 with TRBJ1-1; D not resolved. This specimen was CD4+ T cells from blood, taken 45 to 50 months after liver transplant. The clonotype was recovered from a human patient who received a liver transplant. The graft donor may be the source of some T cells. The CDR3 sequence is CSVETALNTEAFF. DNA for the CDR3: TGCAGCGTGGAGACGGCGTTGAACACTGAAGCTTTCTTT.